This TCR beta chain was captured in a study of cytomegalovirus exposure and HLA in healthy donors. Study results and caveats: The study labeled 150 to 200 TCR beta chains cytomegalovirus-associated.

This clone has only a few counts. Its antigen is currently unknown. PCR was performed using 60 Vbeta and 13 Jbeta primers. Profiled with immunoSEQ multiplex PCR; TCRdb holds only in-frame clones, not every one. The sample has fewer than 200,000 clones; about 13% are singletons. This CDR3 has 16 residues. Germline V lookup: CDR1 SNHLY, CDR2 FYNNEI. Trimming at V came to 5 bases and at J to 6 bases, leaving 11 bases not matched to a gene. The J gene is TRBJ1-5, the V gene TRBV2; 9 bases agree with TRBD1. Sequenced: PBMCs. This clonotype was obtained from a man aged 45-60 years in good health and CMV-seropositive. CDR3 in DNA: TGTGCCAGCAGTAGGGCGGGACAGGGAAAACGTCAGCCCCAGCATTTT. This translates into CASSRAGQGKRQPQHF.